Shown below are 9 T cell receptor beta chains from a single sample sequenced in a study of Ad26.COV2.S vaccination and SARS-CoV-2 variants (dated by TCRdb to the early 2020s). To prepare the library, the immunoSEQ multiplex PCR assay was applied. What TCRdb holds here is the immuneACCESS table cut down to in-frame rearrangements. Part of the clones is not present; checked against another copy, under half of the missing clones reflect an unresolved V gene, and the others are unexplained. This sample has 180,000 or so clones in its table, and approximately 90% of those were observed once. The ten largest clones add up to 5% to 6.5% of the sample. Interpreted using the paper, the time point label stands for: individuals recovered from natural SARS-CoV-2 infection. The sample here was peripheral blood, taken after recovery from COVID-19. The receptors here all came from a human donor who had recovered from COVID-19.

The V gene is TRBV12-5, the J gene TRBJ2-6; unclear D gene. V lost 6 bases and J 2 bases, leaving 11 bases between the germline ends. This CDR3 contains 15 residues. Germline V gene data show CDR1 as LGHNT and CDR2 as FRNRAP. The CDR3 DNA reads as TGTGCTAGTGGCCGTATTTGCGCTGGGGCCAACGTCCTGACTTTC. Protein: CASGRICAGANVLTF.

The rearrangement uses TRBV29-1 and TRBJ1-1, with 10 nucleotides matching TRBD1. The CDR3 covers 13 residues. V trimming: 7 bases; J trimming: 7 bases; junction bases outside the gene matches: 9. The germline CDR1 and CDR2 sequences are SQVTM and ANQGSEA. CDR3 amino acids: CSAWTGGGNEAFF. The DNA of the CDR3 is TGCAGCGCATGGACAGGGGGGGGTAATGAAGCTTTCTTT. The variable domain in full, with the rest retrieved from reference TRBV29-1 and TRBJ1-1, is SAVISQKPSRDICQRGTSLTIQCQVDSQVTMMFWYRQQPGQSLTLIATANQGSEATYESGFVIDKFPISRPNLTFSTLTVSNMSPEDSSIYLCSAWTGGGNEAFFGQGTRLTVV.

The chain recombines TRBV28 with TRBJ1-1; 7 bases map to TRBD1. Germline CDR1 reads MDHEN; CDR2 reads SYDVKM. The length of the CDR3 is 15 residues. Unmatched junction bases numbered 16, after V lost 4 bases and J lost 11 bases. This CDR3 reads CASSSADRLFQGAFF. DNA for the CDR3: TGTGCCAGCAGTTCCGCGGACAGGCTCTTCCAGGGGGCTTTCTTT.

This clone occurred once. This chain joins TRBV7-9 and TRBJ2-1, with TRBD2 identical over 13 bases. The trim removed 1 base at V and 6 bases at J, leaving 6 bases unmatched. The germline CDR1 and CDR2 sequences are SEHNR and FQNEAQ (reference sequence). This CDR3 contains 17 residues. The CDR3 spells CASSLGPRLAGGNEQFF. CDR3 in DNA: TGTGCCAGCAGCTTAGGCCCTCGACTAGCGGGAGGCAATGAGCAGTTCTTC. Full variable domain (outside the CDR3, taken from reference TRBV7-9 and TRBJ2-1): DTGVSQNPRHKITKRGQNVTFRCDPISEHNRLYWYRQTLGQGPEFLTYFQNEAQLEKSRLLSDRFSAERPKGSFSTLEIQRTEQGDSAMYLCASSLGPRLAGGNEQFFGPGTRLTVL.

V is TRBV4-1 and J is TRBJ2-7, with TRBD2 matching 11 bases. With V trimmed by 7 bases and J by 7 bases, 15 bases remained unmatched. Germline V lookup: CDR1 MGHRA, CDR2 YSYEKL. There are 16 residues in the CDR3. The CDR3 region has the DNA TGCGCCAGCACCCCAATTCAGACTAGCGGGGTCGCGGAGCAGTACTTC. Its protein is CASTPIQTSGVAEQYF.

In DNA, the CDR3 is TGCGCCAGCAGTTTTACCAATTTGCTCGGTGAAGCTTTCTTT. It yields the protein CASSFTNLLGEAFF. The rearrangement links TRBV5-1 to TRBJ1-1, with unresolved D. Germline assignment: CDR1 SGHRS and CDR2 YFSETQ. The CDR3 extends over 14 amino acids. Trimming stripped 5 bases from V and 7 bases from J, with 18 bases between.

This chain connects TRBV21-1 to TRBJ1-5. TRBV21-1 constitutes a pseudogene. CDR3 length: 14 amino acids. The DNA for the CDR3 is TGTGCCAGCAGCAGACGGGGGCCGGGGCAGCCCCAGCATTTT. Translating it yields CASSRRGPGQPQHF.

The chain combines TRBV7-9 with TRBJ2-3, with D unresolved. The CDR3 has 12 residues. Germline V gene data show CDR1 as SEHNR and CDR2 as FQNEAQ (reference sequence). Trimming left V 4 bases short and J 4 bases short, with 6 bases between. CDR3 amino acids: CASSSPADTQYF. The CDR3 nucleotides read TGTGCCAGCAGCTCCCCGGCAGATACGCAGTATTTT. The full variable domain, completed using reference TRBV7-9 and TRBJ2-3, is DTGVSQNPRHKITKRGQNVTFRCDPISEHNRLYWYRQTLGQGPEFLTYFQNEAQLEKSRLLSDRFSAERPKGSFSTLEIQRTEQGDSAMYLCASSSPADTQYFGPGTRLTVL.

This clone was seen only a few times. This chain joins TRBV11-3 and TRBJ2-3; 7 nucleotides line up with TRBD2. The CDR3 totals 15 residues. From germline, CDR1 is SGHNT and CDR2 YENEEA. V dropped 0 bases and J dropped 8; count of bases not matched to a gene: 8. Here the CDR3 reads CASSLEAGAFPTQYF. For the CDR3, the DNA is TGTGCCAGCAGCTTAGAGGCGGGAGCTTTCCCTACGCAGTATTTT. The whole variable domain, filled in from reference TRBV11-3 and TRBJ2-3, reads EAGVVQSPRYKIIEKKQPVAFWCNPISGHNTLYWYLQNLGQGPELLIRYENEEAVDDSQLPKDRFSAERLKGVDSTLKIQPAELGDSAVYLCASSLEAGAFPTQYFGPGTRLTVL.